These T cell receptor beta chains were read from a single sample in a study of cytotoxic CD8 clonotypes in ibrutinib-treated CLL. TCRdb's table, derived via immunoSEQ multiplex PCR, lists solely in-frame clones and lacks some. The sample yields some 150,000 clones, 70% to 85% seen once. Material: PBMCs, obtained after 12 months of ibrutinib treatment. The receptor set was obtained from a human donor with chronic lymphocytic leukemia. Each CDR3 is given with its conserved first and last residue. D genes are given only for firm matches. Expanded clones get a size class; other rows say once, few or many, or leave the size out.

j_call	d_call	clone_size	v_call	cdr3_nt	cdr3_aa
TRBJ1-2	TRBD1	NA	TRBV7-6	TGTGCCAGCAGCCCAGGGGGGGGTAGCGGCTACACCTTC	CASSPGGGSGYTF
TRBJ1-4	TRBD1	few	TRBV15	TGTGCCACCAGCTTCGACAGGGCTAATGAAAAACTGTTTTTT	CATSFDRANEKLFF
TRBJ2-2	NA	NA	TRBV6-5	TGTGCCAGCAGTCACGGGGAGCTGTTTTTT	CASSHGELFF
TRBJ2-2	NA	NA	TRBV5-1	TGCGCCAGCAGCTTGGGACAGGTAACCGGGGAGCTGTTTTTT	CASSLGQVTGELFF
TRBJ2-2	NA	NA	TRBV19	TGTGCCACTCCGACGGGGAGAGTCACCGGGGAGCTGTTTTTT	CATPTGRVTGELFF
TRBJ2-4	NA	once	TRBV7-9	TGTGCCAGCAGCTCCGAGGGCCTAGCCAAAAACATTCAGTACTTC	CASSSEGLAKNIQYF
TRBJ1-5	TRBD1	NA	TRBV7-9	TGTGCCAGCAGCTTAGAGGGGGCGGCTCAGCCCCAGCATTTT	CASSLEGAAQPQHF
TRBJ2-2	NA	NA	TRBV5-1	TGCGCCAGCAGCTTAGGAGGGAACACCGGGGAGCTGTTTTTT	CASSLGGNTGELFF
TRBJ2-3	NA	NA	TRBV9	TGTGCCAGCAGCGACCGGGGGTACGTTTCAGATACGCAGTATTTT	CASSDRGYVSDTQYF
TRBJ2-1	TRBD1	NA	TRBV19	TGTGCCAGTAGTATGGGGACAGGGGGCTTCTACAATGAGCAGTTCTTC	CASSMGTGGFYNEQFF
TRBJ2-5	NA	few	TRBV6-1	TGTGCCAGCAGTGTGGCAGCGGCCCAAGAGACCCAGTACTTC	CASSVAAAQETQYF
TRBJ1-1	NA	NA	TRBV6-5	TGTGCCAGCAGCGGATACACTGAAGCTTTCTTT	CASSGYTEAFF
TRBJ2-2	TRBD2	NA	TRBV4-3	TGCGCCAGCAGCCAAAAGCGGGAGACATGGACCGGGGAGCTGTTTTTT	CASSQKRETWTGELFF
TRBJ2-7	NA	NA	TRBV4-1	TGCGCCAGCAGCCGCCAAGACAGCTACGAGCAGTACTTC	CASSRQDSYEQYF